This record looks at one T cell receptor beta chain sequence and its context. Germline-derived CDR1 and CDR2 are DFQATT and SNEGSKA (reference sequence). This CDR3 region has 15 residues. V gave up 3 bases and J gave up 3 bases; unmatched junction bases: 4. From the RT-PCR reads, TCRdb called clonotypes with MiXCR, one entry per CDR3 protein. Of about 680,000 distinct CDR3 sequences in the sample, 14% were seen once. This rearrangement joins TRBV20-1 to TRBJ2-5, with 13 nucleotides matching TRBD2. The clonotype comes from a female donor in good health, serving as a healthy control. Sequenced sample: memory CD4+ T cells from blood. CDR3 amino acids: CSARLGLAGEETQYF. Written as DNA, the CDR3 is TGCAGTGCTAGGTTAGGACTAGCGGGGGAAGAGACCCAGTACTTC.